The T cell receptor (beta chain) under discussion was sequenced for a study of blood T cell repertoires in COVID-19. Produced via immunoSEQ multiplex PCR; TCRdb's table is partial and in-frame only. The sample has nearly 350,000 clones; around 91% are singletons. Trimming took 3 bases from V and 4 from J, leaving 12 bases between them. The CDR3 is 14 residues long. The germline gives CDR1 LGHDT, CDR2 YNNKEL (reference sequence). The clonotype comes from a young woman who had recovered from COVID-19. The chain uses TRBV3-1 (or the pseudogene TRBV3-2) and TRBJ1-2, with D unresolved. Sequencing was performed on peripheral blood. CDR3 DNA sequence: TGTGCCAGCAGCCACCGTTCGATCGGCTATGGCTACACCTTC. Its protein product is CASSHRSIGYGYTF.